This TCR beta chain derives from a study of siplizumab effects on memory and regulatory T cells. Study-level points and caveats: Alloreactive sequences traceable to unstimulated CD4+ memory cells were significantly reduced by siplizumab. Among alloreactive clones, only a minor fraction mapped to unstimulated subsets. Naive T cells seemed more diverse than memory cells; they also seemed major alloresponse contributors. Mappable CD4+ clones that were alloreactive averaged 68.8% Treg-derived with siplizumab versus 25% to 30% in controls.

Clones were sequenced by immunoSEQ multiplex PCR, and TCRdb holds only the in-frame ones, with some missing. This sample has about 85,000 clones; 85% to 95% occur once, and the top ten carry around a sixth. Points on this clone: Its target is not known.

This clonotype was sampled from a human donor in good health. Sequencing was performed on CD8+ T cells sorted from blood.

CDR3 DNA: TGTGCCTGGAATAACGGGGGGGTTGGCGAGCAGTACTTC. Encoded protein: CAWNNGGVGEQYF. The genes are TRBV30 and TRBJ2-7, with 8 bases fitting TRBD2. The CDR3 runs to 13 residues. Losses at the gene ends were 4 bases for V and 6 bases for J; bases not matched to a gene: 8. Germline V lookup: CDR1 GTSNPN, CDR2 SVGIG (reference sequence).